A selection of T cell receptor beta chains follows, all from one sample in a study of vaccination effects on CD4 cells after COVID-19. Generated by immunoSEQ multiplex PCR, the TCRdb table keeps only in-frame clones and is missing some. The repertoire consists of roughly 70,000 clones, with around 72% occurring once and the leading ten covering around 4.6%. These receptors' antigens are unknown. Sequencing used CD4+ T cells from PBMCs cultured with HIV peptides, obtained before COVID-19 vaccination. These TCRs come from a human donor who had a prior SARS-CoV-2 infection. Both conserved end residues are part of each CDR3. Each record gives: J gene, V gene, CDR3 protein.

j_call: TRBJ2-7
v_call: TRBV2
cdr3_aa: CASSGTGREQYF

j_call: TRBJ1-5
v_call: TRBV6-5
cdr3_aa: CASIPGQGSNQPQHF

j_call: TRBJ1-1
v_call: TRBV3-1/TRBV3-2
cdr3_aa: CASSSSLQGFTEAFF

j_call: TRBJ2-7
v_call: TRBV3-1/TRBV3-2
cdr3_aa: CASSQTASGEQYF

j_call: TRBJ2-5
v_call: TRBV7-2
cdr3_aa: CASSPGRAQETQYF

j_call: TRBJ2-7
v_call: TRBV2
cdr3_aa: CASSEYRYEQYF

j_call: TRBJ2-1
v_call: TRBV9
cdr3_aa: CASSLRLGQGPGDEQFF

j_call: TRBJ2-7
v_call: TRBV18
cdr3_aa: CASSPPPFSYEQYF

j_call: TRBJ2-1
v_call: TRBV7-9
cdr3_aa: CASSSPGLAGFLDNEQFF

j_call: TRBJ1-5
v_call: TRBV6-5
cdr3_aa: CASQDNPGQPQHF

j_call: TRBJ2-1
v_call: TRBV24-1
cdr3_aa: CATSDPGTGNNEQFF

j_call: TRBJ2-7
v_call: TRBV28
cdr3_aa: CASGSYEQYF

j_call: TRBJ2-7
v_call: TRBV18
cdr3_aa: CASSPHHTDYEQYF

j_call: TRBJ2-4
v_call: TRBV6-2/TRBV6-3
cdr3_aa: CASSYSDLGRRPLKKYF

j_call: TRBJ2-5
v_call: TRBV5-4
cdr3_aa: CASSNPTGDRETQYF

j_call: TRBJ1-1
v_call: TRBV14
cdr3_aa: CASSRWGFGTEAFF

j_call: TRBJ1-4
v_call: TRBV30
cdr3_aa: CAWRGFATNEKLFF

j_call: TRBJ2-2
v_call: TRBV9
cdr3_aa: CASSDVPYTGELFF

j_call: TRBJ2-6
v_call: TRBV4-1
cdr3_aa: CASSQVRGSGANVLTF

j_call: TRBJ1-6
v_call: TRBV30
cdr3_aa: CASAAGAGSPLHF

j_call: TRBJ2-3
v_call: TRBV3-1/TRBV3-2
cdr3_aa: CASSQVGGHTQYF

j_call: TRBJ2-7
v_call: TRBV11-3
cdr3_aa: CASSLSGSPLYEQYF

j_call: TRBJ2-7
v_call: TRBV7-2
cdr3_aa: CASSLAGTGPYEQYF

j_call: TRBJ1-5
v_call: TRBV6-6
cdr3_aa: CASSPQVGDRGNQPQHF

j_call: TRBJ2-3
v_call: TRBV5-4
cdr3_aa: CASSYRLAGGPGDTQYF

j_call: TRBJ2-7
v_call: TRBV2
cdr3_aa: CASSAHGGTYEQYF

j_call: TRBJ2-5
v_call: TRBV2
cdr3_aa: CASSGLAGVEETQYF

j_call: TRBJ2-6
v_call: TRBV30
cdr3_aa: CAWSAFFREASGANVLTF

j_call: TRBJ2-6
v_call: TRBV20-1
cdr3_aa: CSATGANVLTF

j_call: TRBJ2-3
v_call: TRBV11-3
cdr3_aa: CASTHKNRSVRGTDTQYF

j_call: TRBJ1-2
v_call: TRBV20-1
cdr3_aa: CSASNGAAYGYTF

j_call: TRBJ1-5
v_call: TRBV24-1
cdr3_aa: CATSDYDQAPQHF

j_call: TRBJ1-5
v_call: TRBV5-4
cdr3_aa: CASSRPNQPQHF

j_call: TRBJ2-1
v_call: TRBV7-2
cdr3_aa: CASSLRGNEQFF

j_call: TRBJ2-2
v_call: TRBV6-5
cdr3_aa: CASARGNTGELFF

j_call: TRBJ2-2
v_call: TRBV7-9
cdr3_aa: CASSTISTGELFF

j_call: TRBJ1-2
v_call: TRBV20-1
cdr3_aa: CSAGTTGSYTF

j_call: TRBJ2-3
v_call: TRBV29-1
cdr3_aa: CSVERGSGETRGTQYF

j_call: TRBJ2-5
v_call: TRBV19
cdr3_aa: CASSGGQGPKAQYF

j_call: TRBJ1-5
v_call: TRBV7-6
cdr3_aa: CASSSWEGNQPQHF

j_call: TRBJ2-1
v_call: TRBV7-8
cdr3_aa: CASSLDRLAGSSYNEQFF

j_call: TRBJ1-4
v_call: TRBV3-1/TRBV3-2
cdr3_aa: CASSRQGTNEKLFF

j_call: TRBJ2-6
v_call: TRBV19
cdr3_aa: CASTGGARSGANVLTF

j_call: TRBJ2-7
v_call: TRBV5-4
cdr3_aa: CASSSSGTPGYEQYF

j_call: TRBJ1-3
v_call: TRBV7-2
cdr3_aa: CASSSPNRNTIYF

j_call: TRBJ1-5
v_call: TRBV10-2
cdr3_aa: CASRTQLNQPQHF

j_call: TRBJ2-1
v_call: TRBV15
cdr3_aa: CATSRDQGMRTINEQFF

j_call: TRBJ2-5
v_call: TRBV7-2
cdr3_aa: CASSRHSSIQTQYF